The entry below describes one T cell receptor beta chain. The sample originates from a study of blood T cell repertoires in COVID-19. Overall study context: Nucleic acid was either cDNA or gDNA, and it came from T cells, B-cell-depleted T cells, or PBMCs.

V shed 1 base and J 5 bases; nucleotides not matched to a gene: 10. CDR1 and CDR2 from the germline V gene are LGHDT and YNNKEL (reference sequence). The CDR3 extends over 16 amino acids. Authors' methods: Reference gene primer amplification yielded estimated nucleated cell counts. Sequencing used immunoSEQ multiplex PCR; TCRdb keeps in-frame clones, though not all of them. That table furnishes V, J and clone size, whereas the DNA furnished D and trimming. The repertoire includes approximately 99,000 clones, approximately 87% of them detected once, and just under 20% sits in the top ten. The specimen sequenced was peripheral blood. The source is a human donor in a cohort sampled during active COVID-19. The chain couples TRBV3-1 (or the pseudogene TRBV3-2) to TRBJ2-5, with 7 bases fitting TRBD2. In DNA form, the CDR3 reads TGTGCCAGCAGCCAAGGGTCGGCGGGAGTACTCGAGACCCAGTACTTC. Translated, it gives CASSQGSAGVLETQYF.